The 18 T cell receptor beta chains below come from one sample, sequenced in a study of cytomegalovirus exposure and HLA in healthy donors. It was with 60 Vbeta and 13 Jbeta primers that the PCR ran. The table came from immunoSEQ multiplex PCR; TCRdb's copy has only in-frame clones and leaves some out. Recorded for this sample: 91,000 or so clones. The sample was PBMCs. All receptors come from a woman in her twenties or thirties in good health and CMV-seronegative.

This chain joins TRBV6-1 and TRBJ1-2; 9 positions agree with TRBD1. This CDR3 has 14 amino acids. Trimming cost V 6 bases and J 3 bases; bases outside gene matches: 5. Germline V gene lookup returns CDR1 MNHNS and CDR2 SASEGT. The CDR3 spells CASSVTGGDYGYTF. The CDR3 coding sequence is TGTGCCAGCAGCGTAACAGGGGGCGACTATGGCTACACCTTC.

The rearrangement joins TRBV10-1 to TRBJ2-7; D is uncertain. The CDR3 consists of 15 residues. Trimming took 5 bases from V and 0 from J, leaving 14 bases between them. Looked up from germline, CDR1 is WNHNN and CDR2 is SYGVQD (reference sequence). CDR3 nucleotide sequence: TGCGCCAGCAGTCCGACCTACAGTAGCTCCTACGAGCAGTACTTC. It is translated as CASSPTYSSSYEQYF.

CDR3 sequence: CASSVQGKESEKLFF. The CDR3 DNA reads TGTGCCAGCAGCGTCCAGGGGAAGGAAAGTGAAAAACTGTTTTTT. The chain joins TRBV9 to TRBJ1-4; D might be TRBD1 (6 bases). V was trimmed by 2 bases and J by 7 bases, leaving 15 bases between them. CDR1 SGDLS and CDR2 YYNGEE come from the germline V gene. The CDR3 totals 15 residues.

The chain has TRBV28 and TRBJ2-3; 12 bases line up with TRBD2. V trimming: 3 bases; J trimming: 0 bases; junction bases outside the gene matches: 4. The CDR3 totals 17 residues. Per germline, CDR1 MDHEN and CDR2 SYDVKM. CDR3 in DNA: TGTGCCAGCAGTTTTACTAGCGGGGGGATAAGCACAGATACGCAGTATTTT. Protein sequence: CASSFTSGGISTDTQYF.

The CDR3 loop is CATSILGTIYGYTF. CDR3 in DNA: TGTGCCACCAGCATATTAGGGACAATTTATGGCTACACCTTC. This chain uses TRBV15 with TRBJ1-2; D perhaps matches TRBD1 (6 bases). From germline, CDR1 is LNHNV and CDR2 YYDKDF (reference sequence). The CDR3 is 14 amino acids. V was pared by 4 bases and J by 5 bases, with 14 bases between.

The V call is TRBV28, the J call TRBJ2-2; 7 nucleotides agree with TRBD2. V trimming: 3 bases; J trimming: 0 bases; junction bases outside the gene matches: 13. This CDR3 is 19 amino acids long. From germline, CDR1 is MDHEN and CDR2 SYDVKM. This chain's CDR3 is CASSFLRTSRLANTGELFF. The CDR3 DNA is TGTGCCAGCAGTTTCCTTAGGACTAGTCGTCTCGCGAACACCGGGGAGCTGTTTTTT.

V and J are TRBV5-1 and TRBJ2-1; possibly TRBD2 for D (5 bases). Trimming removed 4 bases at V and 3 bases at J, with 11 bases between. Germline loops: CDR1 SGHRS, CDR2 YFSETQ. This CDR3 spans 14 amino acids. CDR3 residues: CASSPAGGYNEQFF. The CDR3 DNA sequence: TGCGCCAGCAGCCCCGCGGGTGGCTACAATGAGCAGTTCTTC. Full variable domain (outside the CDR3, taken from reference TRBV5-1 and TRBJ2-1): KAGVTQTPRYLIKTRGQQVTLSCSPISGHRSVSWYQQTPGQGLQFLFEYFSETQRNKGNFPGRFSGRQFSNSRSEMNVSTLELGDSALYLCASSPAGGYNEQFFGPGTRLTVL.

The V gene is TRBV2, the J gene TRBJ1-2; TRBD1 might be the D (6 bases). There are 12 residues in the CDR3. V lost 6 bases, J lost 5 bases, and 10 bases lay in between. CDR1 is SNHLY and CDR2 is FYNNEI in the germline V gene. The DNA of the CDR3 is TGTGCCAGCAGAGTTACAGGGTATGGCTACACCTTC. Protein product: CASRVTGYGYTF.

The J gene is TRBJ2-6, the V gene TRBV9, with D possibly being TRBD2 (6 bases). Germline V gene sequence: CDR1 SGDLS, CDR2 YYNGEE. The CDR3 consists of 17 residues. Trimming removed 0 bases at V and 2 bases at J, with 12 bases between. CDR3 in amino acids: CASSVAPQRAGANVLTF. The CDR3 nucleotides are TGTGCCAGCAGCGTAGCTCCGCAGCGGGCTGGGGCCAACGTCCTGACTTTC.

For the CDR3, the DNA is TGTGCCAGCAGCCACGGGACTAGCGGGAGGGGAAGTGAGCAGTTCTTC. Its protein product is CASSHGTSGRGSEQFF. The chain has TRBV7-8 and TRBJ2-1, with 16 positions matching TRBD2. CDR3 length: 16 residues. Germline values: CDR1 SGHVS, CDR2 FQNEAQ. Losses at the gene ends were 5 bases for V and 9 bases for J; bases not matched to a gene: 7.

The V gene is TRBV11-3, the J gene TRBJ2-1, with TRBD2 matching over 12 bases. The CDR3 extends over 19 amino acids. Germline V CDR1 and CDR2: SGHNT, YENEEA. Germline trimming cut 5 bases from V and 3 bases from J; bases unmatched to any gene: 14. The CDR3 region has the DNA TGTGCCAGCAGCCCATCCCCCTGGACTAGCGGGAAGAACTACAATGAGCAGTTCTTC. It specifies CASSPSPWTSGKNYNEQFF.

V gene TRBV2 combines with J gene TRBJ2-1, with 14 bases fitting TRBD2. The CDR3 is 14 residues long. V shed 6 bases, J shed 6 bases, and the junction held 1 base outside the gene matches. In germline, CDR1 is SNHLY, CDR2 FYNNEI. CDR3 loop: CASRGLAGVNEQFF. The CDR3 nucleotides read TGTGCCAGCAGGGGACTAGCGGGAGTCAATGAGCAGTTCTTC.

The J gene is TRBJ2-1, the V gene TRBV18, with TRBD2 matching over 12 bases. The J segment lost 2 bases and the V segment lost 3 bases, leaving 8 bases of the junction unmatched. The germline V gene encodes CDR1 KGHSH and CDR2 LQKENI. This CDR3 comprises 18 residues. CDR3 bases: TGTGCCAGCTCACCTAGGACTAGCGGGAATGGGGCCTACAATGAGCAGTTCTTC. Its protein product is CASSPRTSGNGAYNEQFF.

This CDR3 is CASKGGGANTGELFF. In DNA, the CDR3 is TGTGCCAGCAAGGGTGGGGGGGCCAACACCGGGGAGCTGTTTTTT. V is TRBV28 and J is TRBJ2-2, with D possibly being TRBD2 (7 bases). V was shortened by 7 bases and J by 2 bases, with 14 bases between the two germline ends. Looked up from germline, CDR1 is MDHEN and CDR2 is SYDVKM. There are 15 residues in the CDR3.

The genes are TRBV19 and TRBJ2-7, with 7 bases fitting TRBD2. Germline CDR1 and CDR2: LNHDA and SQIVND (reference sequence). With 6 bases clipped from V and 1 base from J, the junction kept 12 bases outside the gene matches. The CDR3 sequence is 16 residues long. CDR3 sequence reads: CASSPQWEGESYEQYF. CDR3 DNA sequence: TGTGCCAGTAGCCCACAATGGGAGGGTGAATCCTACGAGCAGTACTTC.

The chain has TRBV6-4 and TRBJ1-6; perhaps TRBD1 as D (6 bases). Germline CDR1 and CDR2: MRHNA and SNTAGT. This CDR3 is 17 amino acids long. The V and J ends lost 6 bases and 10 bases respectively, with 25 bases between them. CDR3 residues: CASSVLGEGENQSPLHF. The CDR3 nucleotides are TGTGCCAGCAGCGTCCTCGGGGAGGGGGAAAACCAATCACCCCTCCACTTT.

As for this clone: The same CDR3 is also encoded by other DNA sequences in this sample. The CDR3 DNA reads TGCGCCAGCAGCCAAGTCTTATCCTACGAGCAGTACTTC. Its translation is CASSQVLSYEQYF. The rearrangement uses TRBV4-1 and TRBJ2-7; D gene uncertain. This CDR3 spans 13 amino acids. Deletions cut 1 base from V and 1 base from J, with 5 bases between. The germline V gene encodes CDR1 MGHRA and CDR2 YSYEKL.

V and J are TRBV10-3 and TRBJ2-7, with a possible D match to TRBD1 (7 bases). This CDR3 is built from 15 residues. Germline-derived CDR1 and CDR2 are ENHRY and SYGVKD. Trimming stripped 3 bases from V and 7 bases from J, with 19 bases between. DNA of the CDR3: TGTGCCATCAGTGACCCTACAGGGGACTCGCGGGAGCAGTACTTC. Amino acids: CAISDPTGDSREQYF.